Listed below are T cell receptor beta chains from one sample, sequenced in a study of cytomegalovirus exposure and HLA in healthy donors. This table comes from immunoSEQ multiplex PCR, and its TCRdb copy is limited to in-frame clones, with some not included. This table holds roughly 30,000 clones, roughly 89% found once. The sequencing sample was made of PBMCs. All receptors come from a boy aged 5-17 years in good health and CMV-seronegative. Both conserved end residues are trimmed from each CDR3.

V gene: TRBV6-5; CDR3 length: 11; CDR3 protein: ASKNRGAFGYT
V gene: TRBV7-8; CDR3 length: 14; CDR3 protein: ASTAGTSGGADTQY
V gene: TRBV14; CDR3 length: 14; CDR3 protein: ASSLVQGKSGNTIY
V gene: TRBV27; CDR3 length: 13; CDR3 protein: ASTPTSGGAGEQY
V gene: TRBV7-8; CDR3 length: 13; CDR3 protein: ASSPALDGGQPQH
V gene: TRBV27; CDR3 length: 11; CDR3 protein: ASSPQGNYEQY
V gene: TRBV10-2; CDR3 length: 13; CDR3 protein: ASSESAFGFTEAF
V gene: TRBV4-3; CDR3 length: 14; CDR3 protein: ASSSTARGNNQPQH
V gene: TRBV15; CDR3 length: 13; CDR3 protein: ATSRERTGSETQY
V gene: TRBV6-1; CDR3 length: 14; CDR3 protein: ASSESVASGGHEQY
V gene: TRBV7-9; CDR3 length: 13; CDR3 protein: ASSLKRGGRDTQY
V gene: TRBV2; CDR3 length: 13; CDR3 protein: ASSEVSEANTEAF
V gene: TRBV5-5; CDR3 length: 13; CDR3 protein: ASSVRSPSNYGYT
V gene: TRBV7-2; CDR3 length: 13; CDR3 protein: ASSLYTGGNSPLH
V gene: TRBV7-6; CDR3 length: 13; CDR3 protein: ASSRSLGGNEKLF
V gene: TRBV7-9; CDR3 length: 13; CDR3 protein: ASSLNGDSNQPQH
V gene: TRBV4-3; CDR3 length: 15; CDR3 protein: ASSQDRDSLAKNIQY
V gene: TRBV30; CDR3 length: 13; CDR3 protein: AWSKRGGVTDTQY
V gene: TRBV28; CDR3 length: 10; CDR3 protein: ASSPYGGERL
V gene: TRBV28; CDR3 length: 12; CDR3 protein: ASSFMSSGNTIY
V gene: TRBV28; CDR3 length: 15; CDR3 protein: ATKTPLPRDFTDTQY
V gene: TRBV4-3; CDR3 length: 14; CDR3 protein: ASSQEISEAYNEQF
V gene: TRBV4-3; CDR3 length: 13; CDR3 protein: ASSQDWGQGYEQY
V gene: TRBV29-1; CDR3 length: 11; CDR3 protein: SVEGASGQPQH
V gene: TRBV10-1; CDR3 length: 14; CDR3 protein: ASSYSGGAGQETQY
V gene: TRBV18; CDR3 length: 13; CDR3 protein: ASSPTGGSYEKLF
V gene: TRBV2; CDR3 length: 11; CDR3 protein: ASSLQGGTEAF
V gene: TRBV11-2; CDR3 length: 13; CDR3 protein: ASSLNPGSNSPLH
V gene: TRBV6-4; CDR3 length: 11; CDR3 protein: ASKGADTGELF
V gene: TRBV2; CDR3 length: 12; CDR3 protein: ASSPGQGQLGYT
V gene: TRBV7-7; CDR3 length: 16; CDR3 protein: ASSLDRDRVFSGNTIY
V gene: TRBV25-1; CDR3 length: 12; CDR3 protein: ASSETGREETQY
V gene: TRBV15; CDR3 length: 14; CDR3 protein: ATSRGRDISSYEQY
V gene: TRBV7-2; CDR3 length: 13; CDR3 protein: ASSLHSNEYNEQF
V gene: TRBV4-1; CDR3 length: 11; CDR3 protein: ASSQTTKDEQY
V gene: TRBV27; CDR3 length: 13; CDR3 protein: ASSVDRGSNQPQH
V gene: TRBV5-5; CDR3 length: 11; CDR3 protein: ASSWAGEGTAF
V gene: TRBV2; CDR3 length: 11; CDR3 protein: ASSGGRTDTQY
V gene: TRBV19; CDR3 length: 13; CDR3 protein: ASSWTGMSTDTQY
V gene: TRBV19; CDR3 length: 12; CDR3 protein: ASSMGLAGNEQF
V gene: TRBV29-1; CDR3 length: 10; CDR3 protein: STRLDTNEQF
V gene: TRBV11-2; CDR3 length: 9; CDR3 protein: ASSQPGLQF
V gene: TRBV6-5; CDR3 length: 13; CDR3 protein: ASTIAGQGDSPLH
V gene: TRBV21-1; CDR3 length: 12; CDR3 protein: ASSIYRGNQPQH
V gene: TRBV6-4; CDR3 length: 15; CDR3 protein: ASSSGQTYSGANVLT
V gene: TRBV29-1; CDR3 length: 12; CDR3 protein: SVPSGAVIETQY
V gene: TRBV14; CDR3 length: 11; CDR3 protein: ASSQDLIDEQY
V gene: TRBV7-2; CDR3 length: 13; CDR3 protein: ASSLDSGGANEQF